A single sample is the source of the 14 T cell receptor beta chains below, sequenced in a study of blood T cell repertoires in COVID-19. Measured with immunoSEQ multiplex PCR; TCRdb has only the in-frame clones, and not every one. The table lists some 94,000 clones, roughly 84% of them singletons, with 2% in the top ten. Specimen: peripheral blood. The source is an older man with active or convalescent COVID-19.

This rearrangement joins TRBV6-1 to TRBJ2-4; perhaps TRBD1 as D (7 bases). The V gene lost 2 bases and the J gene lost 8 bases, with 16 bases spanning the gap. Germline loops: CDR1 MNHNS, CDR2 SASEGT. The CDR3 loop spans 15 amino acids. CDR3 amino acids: CASSESRGRGDIQYF. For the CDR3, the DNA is TGTGCCAGCAGTGAAAGTAGGGGGCGCGGGGACATTCAGTACTTC.

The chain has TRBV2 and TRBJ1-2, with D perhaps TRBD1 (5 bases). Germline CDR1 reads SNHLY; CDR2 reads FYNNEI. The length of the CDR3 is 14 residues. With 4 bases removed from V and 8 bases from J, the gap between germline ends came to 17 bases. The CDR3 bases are TGTGCCAGCAGTGCCCGGGCCAGAAGGGGAGGCTACACCTTC. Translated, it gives CASSARARRGGYTF.

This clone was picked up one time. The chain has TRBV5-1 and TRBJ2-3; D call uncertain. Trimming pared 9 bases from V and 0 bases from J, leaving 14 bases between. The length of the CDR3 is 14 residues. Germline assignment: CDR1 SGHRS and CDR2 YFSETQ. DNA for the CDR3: TGCGCCACGCGTGGTAGTGCTAGCACAGATACGCAGTATTTT. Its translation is CATRGSASTDTQYF. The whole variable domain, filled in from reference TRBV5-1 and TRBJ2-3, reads KAGVTQTPRYLIKTRGQQVTLSCSPISGHRSVSWYQQTPGQGLQFLFEYFSETQRNKGNFPGRFSGRQFSNSRSEMNVSTLELGDSALYLCATRGSASTDTQYFGPGTRLTVL.

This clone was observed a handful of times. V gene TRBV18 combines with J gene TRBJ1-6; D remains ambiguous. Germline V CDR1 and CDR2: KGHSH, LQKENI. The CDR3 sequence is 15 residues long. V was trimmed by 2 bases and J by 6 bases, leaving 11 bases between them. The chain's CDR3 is CASSPAGTLNSPLHF. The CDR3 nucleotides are TGTGCCAGCTCACCAGCAGGAACCCTTAATTCACCCCTCCACTTT.

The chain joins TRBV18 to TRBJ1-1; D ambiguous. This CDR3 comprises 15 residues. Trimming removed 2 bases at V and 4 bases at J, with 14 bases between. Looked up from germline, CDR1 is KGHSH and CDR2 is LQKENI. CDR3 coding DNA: TGTGCCAGCTCACCATTTACAGCGGGAGCCACTGAAGCTTTCTTT. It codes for CASSPFTAGATEAFF.

The CDR3 loop reads CASSFRTSGGINTGELFF. The CDR3 DNA follows: TGTGCCAGCAGCTTTCGGACTAGCGGGGGGATCAACACCGGGGAGCTGTTTTTT. V gene TRBV7-2 combines with J gene TRBJ2-2, with 14 bases fitting TRBD2. Trimming at V came to 3 bases and at J to 2 bases, leaving 5 bases not matched to a gene. Germline-derived CDR1 and CDR2 are SGHTA and FQGNSA. The CDR3 loop spans 18 amino acids.

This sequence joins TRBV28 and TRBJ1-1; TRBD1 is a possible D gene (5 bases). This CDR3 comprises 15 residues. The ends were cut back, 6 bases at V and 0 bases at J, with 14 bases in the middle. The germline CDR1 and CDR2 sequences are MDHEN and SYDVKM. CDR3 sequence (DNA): TGTGCCAGCAGCCTTGCGGGGGGAGTGAACACTGAAGCTTTCTTT. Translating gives CASSLAGGVNTEAFF.

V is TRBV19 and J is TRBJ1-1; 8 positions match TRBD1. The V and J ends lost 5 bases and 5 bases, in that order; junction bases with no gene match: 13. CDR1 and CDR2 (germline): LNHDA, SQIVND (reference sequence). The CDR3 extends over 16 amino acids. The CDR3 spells CASSPGQGWGRTEAFF. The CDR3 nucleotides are TGTGCCAGTAGTCCCGGACAGGGCTGGGGGAGAACTGAAGCTTTCTTT. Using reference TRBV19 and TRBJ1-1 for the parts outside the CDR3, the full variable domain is DGGITQSPKYLFRKEGQNVTLSCEQNLNHDAMYWYRQDPGQGLRLIYYSQIVNDFQKGDIAEGYSVSREKKESFPLTVTSAQKNPTAFYLCASSPGQGWGRTEAFFGQGTRLTVV.

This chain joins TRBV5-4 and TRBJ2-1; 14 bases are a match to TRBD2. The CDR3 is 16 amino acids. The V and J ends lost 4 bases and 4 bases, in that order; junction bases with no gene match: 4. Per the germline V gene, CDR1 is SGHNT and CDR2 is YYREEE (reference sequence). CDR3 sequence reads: CASSQRLAGGYNEQFF. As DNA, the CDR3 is TGTGCCAGCAGCCAACGACTAGCGGGGGGGTACAATGAGCAGTTCTTC.

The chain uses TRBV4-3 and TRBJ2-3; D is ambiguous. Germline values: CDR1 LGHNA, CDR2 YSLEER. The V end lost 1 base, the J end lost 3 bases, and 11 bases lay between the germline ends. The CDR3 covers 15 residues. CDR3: CASSQGLGETDTQYF. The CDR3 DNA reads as TGCGCCAGCAGCCAAGGTCTAGGTGAGACAGATACGCAGTATTTT.

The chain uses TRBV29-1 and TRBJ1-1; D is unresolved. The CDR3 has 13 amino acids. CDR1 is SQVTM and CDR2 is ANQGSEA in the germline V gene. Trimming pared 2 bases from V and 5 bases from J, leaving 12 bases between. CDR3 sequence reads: CSVETGIGTEAFF. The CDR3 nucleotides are TGCAGCGTTGAAACCGGGATTGGGACTGAAGCTTTCTTT. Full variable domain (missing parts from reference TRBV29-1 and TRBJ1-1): SAVISQKPSRDICQRGTSLTIQCQVDSQVTMMFWYRQQPGQSLTLIATANQGSEATYESGFVIDKFPISRPNLTFSTLTVSNMSPEDSSIYLCSVETGIGTEAFFGQGTRLTVV.

The CDR3 spells CASSGRGGYTF. CDR3 bases: TGTGCCAGCAGCGGGAGGGGCGGCTACACCTTC. V gene TRBV6-5 combines with J gene TRBJ1-2; D is possibly TRBD1 (5 bases). The CDR3 is 11 residues long. V shed 6 bases and J shed 8 bases, with 10 bases lying between them. Looked up from germline, CDR1 is MNHEY and CDR2 is SVGAGI.

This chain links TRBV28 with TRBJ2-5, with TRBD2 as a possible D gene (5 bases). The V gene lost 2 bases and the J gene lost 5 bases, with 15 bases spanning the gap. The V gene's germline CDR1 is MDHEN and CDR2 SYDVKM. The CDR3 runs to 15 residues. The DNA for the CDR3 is TGTGCCAGCAGTTTAGTGACACTCGGCGGGGAGACCCAGTACTTC. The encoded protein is CASSLVTLGGETQYF.

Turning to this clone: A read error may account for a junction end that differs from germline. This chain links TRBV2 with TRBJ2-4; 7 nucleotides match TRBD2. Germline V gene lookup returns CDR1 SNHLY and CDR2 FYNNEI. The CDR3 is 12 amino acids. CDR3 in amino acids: CASMGGKNIQYF. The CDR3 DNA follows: TGTGCCAGCATGGGAGGGAAAAACATCCAGTACTTC.